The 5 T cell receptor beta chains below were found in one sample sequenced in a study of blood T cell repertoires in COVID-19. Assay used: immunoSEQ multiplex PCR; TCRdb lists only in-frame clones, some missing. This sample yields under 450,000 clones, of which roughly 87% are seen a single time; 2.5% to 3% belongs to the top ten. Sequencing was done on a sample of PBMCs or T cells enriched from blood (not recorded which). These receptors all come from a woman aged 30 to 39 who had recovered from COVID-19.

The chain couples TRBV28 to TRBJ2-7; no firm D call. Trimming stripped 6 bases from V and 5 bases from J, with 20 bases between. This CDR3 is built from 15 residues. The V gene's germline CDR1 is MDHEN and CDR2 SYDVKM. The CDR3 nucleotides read TGTGCCAGCAGCCCTAAGACCAAATTGGGCGACGAGCAGTACTTC. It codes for CASSPKTKLGDEQYF.

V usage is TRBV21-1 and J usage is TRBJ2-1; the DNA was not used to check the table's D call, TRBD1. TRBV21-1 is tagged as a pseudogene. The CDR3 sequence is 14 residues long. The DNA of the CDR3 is TGTGCCAGCAGCAAAGTGGGACAGGGCGATGAGCAGTTCTTC. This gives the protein CASSKVGQGDEQFF.

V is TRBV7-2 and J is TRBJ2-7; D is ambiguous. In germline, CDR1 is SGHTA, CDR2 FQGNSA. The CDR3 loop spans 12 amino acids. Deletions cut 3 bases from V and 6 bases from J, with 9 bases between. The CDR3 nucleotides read TGTGCCAGCAGCTTGAGAGAACGCGAGCAGTACTTC. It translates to CASSLREREQYF.

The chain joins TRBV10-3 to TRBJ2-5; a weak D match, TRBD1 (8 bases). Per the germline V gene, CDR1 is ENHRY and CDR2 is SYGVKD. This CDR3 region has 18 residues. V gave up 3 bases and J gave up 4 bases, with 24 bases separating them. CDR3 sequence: CAISEGGDRTISGETQYF. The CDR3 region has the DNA TGTGCCATCAGTGAAGGGGGGGACAGGACTATTTCAGGAGAGACCCAGTACTTC.

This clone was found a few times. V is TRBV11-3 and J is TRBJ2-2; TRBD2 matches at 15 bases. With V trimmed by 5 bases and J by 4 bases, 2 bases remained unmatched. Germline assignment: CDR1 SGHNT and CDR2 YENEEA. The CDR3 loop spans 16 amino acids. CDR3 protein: CASSPGLAGGTGELFF. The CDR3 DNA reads TGTGCCAGCAGCCCGGGACTAGCGGGAGGCACCGGGGAGCTGTTTTTT. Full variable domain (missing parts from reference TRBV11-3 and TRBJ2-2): EAGVVQSPRYKIIEKKQPVAFWCNPISGHNTLYWYLQNLGQGPELLIRYENEEAVDDSQLPKDRFSAERLKGVDSTLKIQPAELGDSAVYLCASSPGLAGGTGELFFGEGSRLTVL.